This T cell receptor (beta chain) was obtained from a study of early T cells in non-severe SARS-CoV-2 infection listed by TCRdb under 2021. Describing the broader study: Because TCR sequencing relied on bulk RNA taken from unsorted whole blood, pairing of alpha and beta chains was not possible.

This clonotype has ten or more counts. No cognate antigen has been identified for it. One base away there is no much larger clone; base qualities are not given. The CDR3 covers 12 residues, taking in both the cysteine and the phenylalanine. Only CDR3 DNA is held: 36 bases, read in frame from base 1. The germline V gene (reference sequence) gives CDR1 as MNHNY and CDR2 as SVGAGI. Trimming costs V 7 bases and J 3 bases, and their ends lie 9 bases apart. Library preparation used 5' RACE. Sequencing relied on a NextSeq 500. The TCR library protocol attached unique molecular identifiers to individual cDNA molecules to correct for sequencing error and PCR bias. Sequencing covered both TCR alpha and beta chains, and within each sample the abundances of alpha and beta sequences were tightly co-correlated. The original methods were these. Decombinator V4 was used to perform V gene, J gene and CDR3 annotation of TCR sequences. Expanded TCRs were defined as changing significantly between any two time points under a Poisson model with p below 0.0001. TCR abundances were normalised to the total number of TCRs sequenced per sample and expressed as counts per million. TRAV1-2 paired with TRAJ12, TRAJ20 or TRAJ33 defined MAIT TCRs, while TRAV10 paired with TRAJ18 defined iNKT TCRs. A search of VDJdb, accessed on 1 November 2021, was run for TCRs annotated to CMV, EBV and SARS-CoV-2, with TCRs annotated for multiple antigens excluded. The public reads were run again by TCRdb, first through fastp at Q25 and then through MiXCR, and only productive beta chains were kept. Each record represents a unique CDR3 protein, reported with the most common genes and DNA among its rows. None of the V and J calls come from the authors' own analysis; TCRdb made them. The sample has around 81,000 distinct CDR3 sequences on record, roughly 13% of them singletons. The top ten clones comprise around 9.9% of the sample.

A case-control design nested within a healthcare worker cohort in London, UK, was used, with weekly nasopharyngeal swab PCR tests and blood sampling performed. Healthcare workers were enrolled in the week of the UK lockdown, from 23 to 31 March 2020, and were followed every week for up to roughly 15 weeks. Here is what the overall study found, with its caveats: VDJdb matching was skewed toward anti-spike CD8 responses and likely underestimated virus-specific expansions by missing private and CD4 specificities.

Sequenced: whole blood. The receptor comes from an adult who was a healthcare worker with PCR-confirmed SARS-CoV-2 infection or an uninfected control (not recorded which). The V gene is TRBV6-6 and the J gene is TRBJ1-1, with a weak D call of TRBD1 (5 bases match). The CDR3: CASTGDYTEAFF. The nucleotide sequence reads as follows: TGTGCCAGCACGGGGGATTACACTGAAGCTTTCTTT.